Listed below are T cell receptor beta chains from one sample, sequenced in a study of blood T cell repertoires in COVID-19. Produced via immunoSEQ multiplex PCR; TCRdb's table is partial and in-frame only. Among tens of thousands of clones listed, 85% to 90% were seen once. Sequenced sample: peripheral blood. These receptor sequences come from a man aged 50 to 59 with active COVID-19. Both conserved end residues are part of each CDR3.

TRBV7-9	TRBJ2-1	CASSLPSGRAAYNEQFF
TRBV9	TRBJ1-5	CASSPGQGISNQPQHF
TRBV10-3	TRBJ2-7	CAISEGRFDRFYEQYF
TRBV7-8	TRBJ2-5	CASSLALAGGQETQYF
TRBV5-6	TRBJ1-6	CASSPRQTGWSGNSPLHF
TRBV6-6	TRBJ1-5	CASSLTGGNQPQHF
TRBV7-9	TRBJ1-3	CASRTDGNTIYF
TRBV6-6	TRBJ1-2	CASSLGQTLIGGYTF
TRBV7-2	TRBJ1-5	CASSLGHYSNQPQHF
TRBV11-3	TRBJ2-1	CASSSGGGRYNNEQFF
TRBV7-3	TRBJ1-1	CASSLKGGGTEAFF
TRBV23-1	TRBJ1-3	CASSQGGGAPISGNTIYF
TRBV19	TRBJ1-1	CASSIDLRGLTEAFF
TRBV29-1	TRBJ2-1	CSVRLAEQFF
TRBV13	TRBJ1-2	CASSPGDRVGDGYTF
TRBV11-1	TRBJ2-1	CASSLVTSGVSNEQFF
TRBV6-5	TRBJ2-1	CAAVGIRNEQFF
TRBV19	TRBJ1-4	CATSTGAVEKLFF
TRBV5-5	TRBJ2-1	CASSLASYNEQFF
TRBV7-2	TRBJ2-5	CASSLGLAGPQYF
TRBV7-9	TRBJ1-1	CASSFDRRNTEAFF
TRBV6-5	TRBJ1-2	CASSLREPAAGGYTF
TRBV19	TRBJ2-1	CASSTGGLAGPYNEQFF
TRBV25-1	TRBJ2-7	CASSLDRDNEQYF
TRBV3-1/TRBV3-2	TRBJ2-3	CASRGQGEQYF
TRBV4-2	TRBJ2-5	CASSRGDRTFQETQYF
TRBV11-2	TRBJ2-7	CASSPMYPGLASGEQYF
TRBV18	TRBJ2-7	CASSQISGGAFAYEQYF
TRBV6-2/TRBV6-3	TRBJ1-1	CASSRDSGGGTEAFF
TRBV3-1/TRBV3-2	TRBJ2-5	CASSQGLLAGVQLETQYF
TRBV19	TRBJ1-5	CASRGQVSSSNQPQHF
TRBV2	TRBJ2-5	CASSERQGLETQYF
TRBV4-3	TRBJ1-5	CASSQAPGRADNQPQHF
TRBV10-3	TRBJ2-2	CAISEGPDRENTGELFF
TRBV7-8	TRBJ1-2	CASSLDRTAPTF
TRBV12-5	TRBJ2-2	CASGSGQGGAGELFF
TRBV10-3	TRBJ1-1	CAISRDKEAFF
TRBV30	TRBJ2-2	CAWSRLAVNTGELFF
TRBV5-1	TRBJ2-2	CASSGLAGITGELFF
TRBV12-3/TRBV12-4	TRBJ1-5	CASSLLPQPQHF
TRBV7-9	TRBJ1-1	CASTRTGTAEAFF
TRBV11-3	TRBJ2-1	CASSFVAGKYNEQFF
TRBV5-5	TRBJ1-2	CASSYIPRDYGYTF
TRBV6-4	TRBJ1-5	CASSKRTGDLYSNQPQHF
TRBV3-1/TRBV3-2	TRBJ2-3	CASRPRGGATDTQYF
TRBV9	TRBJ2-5	CASSPSPRTEETQYF
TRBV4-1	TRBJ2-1	CASSQVVGDEQFF
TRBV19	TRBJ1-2	CASRGLNSLNYGYTF
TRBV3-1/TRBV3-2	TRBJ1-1	CASSQADRLEEF